Here is one T cell receptor (beta chain) with its context. Its antigen remains unidentified. MiXCR was run by TCRdb on the reads, yielding one entry per CDR3 protein. The data hold about 150,000 distinct CDR3 sequences, with around 32% observed a single time. CDR1 SGHRS and CDR2 YFSETQ come from the germline V gene. The CDR3 length is 14 residues. V dropped 4 bases and J dropped 2; count of bases not matched to a gene: 5. These data belong to a study of T cell repertoires in cytomegalovirus infection. The sequenced sample was CD8+ T cells from cultured PBMCs, obtained from culture after CMV antigen stimulation. The receptor was derived from a human donor in good health (CMV status not recorded). Some clones in this sample may be carry-over from other donors' samples. This chain uses TRBV5-1 with TRBJ1-2; TRBD1 matches 7 bases. CDR3 DNA: TGCGCCAGCAGCGGGGGACAGCCAAACTATGGCTACACCTTC. It codes for CASSGGQPNYGYTF.